The rows below give T cell receptor beta chains drawn from one sample of a study of blood T cell repertoires in COVID-19. This table comes from immunoSEQ multiplex PCR, and its TCRdb copy is limited to in-frame clones, with some not included. The table includes 130,000 to 150,000 clones, about nine tenths detected once. Sequencing was done on a sample of peripheral blood. The receptors shown here come from a middle-aged man with active or convalescent COVID-19. Both conserved end residues are part of each CDR3.

v_call: TRBV7-2
j_call: TRBJ2-2
cdr3_aa: CASSLTSGNTGELFF

v_call: TRBV7-9
j_call: TRBJ2-5
cdr3_aa: CASSLGRNRGRGQETQYF

v_call: TRBV29-1
j_call: TRBJ2-7
cdr3_aa: CSVGEGTGYEQYF

v_call: TRBV19
j_call: TRBJ2-1
cdr3_aa: CASSIRDNEQFF

v_call: TRBV7-8
j_call: TRBJ2-3
cdr3_aa: CASSSGGGPKDTQYF

v_call: TRBV19
j_call: TRBJ1-5
cdr3_aa: CASSIGGGRPQPQHF

v_call: TRBV6-5
j_call: TRBJ1-1
cdr3_aa: CASSYNRGVEAFF

v_call: TRBV19
j_call: TRBJ2-7
cdr3_aa: CASGSGSVSEQYF

v_call: TRBV10-3
j_call: TRBJ2-5
cdr3_aa: CAISQDYQSTAQYF

v_call: TRBV21-1
j_call: TRBJ2-6
cdr3_aa: CGGSGANVLTF

v_call: TRBV24-1
j_call: TRBJ1-2
cdr3_aa: CATSDPLQGNYGYTF

v_call: TRBV5-4
j_call: TRBJ2-3
cdr3_aa: CASSLDLQGTDTQYF

v_call: TRBV28
j_call: TRBJ2-5
cdr3_aa: CASSSTVGETQYF

v_call: TRBV12-5
j_call: TRBJ2-3
cdr3_aa: CASGLGGTSTDTQYF

v_call: TRBV5-1
j_call: TRBJ2-6
cdr3_aa: CASSLESTGANVLTF

v_call: TRBV27
j_call: TRBJ2-1
cdr3_aa: CASKTGQTTYNEQFF

v_call: TRBV6-1
j_call: TRBJ1-6
cdr3_aa: CASSEAGHYSPLHF

v_call: TRBV11-1
j_call: TRBJ2-3
cdr3_aa: CASSLSLALSTDTQYF

v_call: TRBV15
j_call: TRBJ1-1
cdr3_aa: CATSGRRGLSEAFF

v_call: TRBV10-3
j_call: TRBJ2-7
cdr3_aa: CAISESSGAPQPYEQYF

v_call: TRBV19
j_call: TRBJ2-7
cdr3_aa: CASSNILGRGYEQYF

v_call: TRBV7-2
j_call: TRBJ2-2
cdr3_aa: CASSPGQGAGELFF